This T cell receptor (beta chain) came from a study of post-analysis software for immune sequencing data. Across the study: Patients had relapsing-remitting, secondary progressive or progressive-relapsing multiple sclerosis; some lacked subtype.

TCR beta cDNA libraries had unique molecular identifiers. MiXCR, run by TCRdb on the PCR reads, gives a single entry per CDR3 protein. The top ten hold roughly 4.9% of the sample, which has roughly 800,000 distinct CDR3 sequences, more than 45% seen once. General study points: A handful of TRBV segments were more frequent in patients than controls; TRBV5-6, TRBV5-1 and TRBV20-1 belonged to this group. The study found significantly lower normalized Chao1 diversity in multiple sclerosis patients than in controls.

Points on this clonotype: Its antigen is still unknown.

Germline V lookup: CDR1 DFQATT, CDR2 SNEGSKA (reference sequence). The V and J ends lost 2 bases and 4 bases, in that order; junction bases with no gene match: 4. CDR3 length equals 14 residues. The chain has TRBV20-1 and TRBJ2-1; TRBD2 agrees at 8 bases. The sample consisted of blood. This sequence originates from a girl aged 10 to 17 with multiple sclerosis. The CDR3 DNA follows: TGCAGTGCTAGAAATAGCGGGGCTTACAATGAGCAGTTCTTC. It yields the protein CSARNSGAYNEQFF.